What follows are 27 T cell receptor beta chains derived from one specimen sequenced in a study of blood T cell repertoires in COVID-19. Sequencing was performed with immunoSEQ multiplex PCR; in TCRdb, only in-frame clones are kept and a portion is missing. The sample lists a few hundred thousand clones, around 80% occurring once. Sequencing input: peripheral blood. These receptors originate from a woman aged 18-35 years with acute or convalescent COVID-19.

J is TRBJ1-1 and V is TRBV5-4; TRBD1 is a possible D gene (6 bases). CDR1 is SGHNT, CDR2 YYREEE, per germline (reference sequence). The germline V and J ends were trimmed by 2 bases and 0 bases, with 8 bases remaining between them. This CDR3 spans 14 amino acids. The CDR3 protein is CASSLGTLNTEAFF. The CDR3 DNA sequence: TGTGCCAGCAGCTTAGGGACACTGAACACTGAAGCTTTCTTT.

This rearrangement joins TRBV2 to TRBJ2-1; 7 bases align to TRBD1. Trimming removed 7 bases from V and 8 bases from J; junction bases left unmatched: 14. This CDR3 spans 15 amino acids. The germline V gene encodes CDR1 SNHLY and CDR2 FYNNEI. CDR3 in amino acids: CASTLGQIFDDEQFF. The CDR3 region has the DNA TGTGCCAGCACACTGGGACAGATATTTGACGATGAGCAGTTCTTC.

The chain links TRBV6-6 to TRBJ1-6; unclear D gene. The germline V and J ends were trimmed by 6 bases and 9 bases, with 18 bases remaining between them. This CDR3 spans 15 amino acids. Germline V CDR1 and CDR2: MNHNY, SVGAGI (reference sequence). The CDR3: CASSPPGGNGSPLHF. Written as DNA, the CDR3 is TGTGCCAGCAGCCCACCGGGAGGGAACGGTTCACCCCTCCACTTT.

The chain combines TRBV29-1 with TRBJ2-2; no reliable D call. CDR3 length equals 12 residues. The V end lost 5 bases, the J end lost 1 base, and 5 bases lay between the germline ends. Germline assignment: CDR1 SQVTM and CDR2 ANQGSEA. In DNA form, the CDR3 reads TGCAGCGTTACTGAGAACACCGGGGAGCTGTTTTTT. Its protein is CSVTENTGELFF.

This clone occurred a few times. The chain employs TRBV14 and TRBJ2-7; D call uncertain. Germline V gene sequence: CDR1 SGHDN, CDR2 FVKESK. V lost 2 bases and J lost 9, with 14 bases in between. The CDR3 totals 13 residues. The CDR3: CASSQFPRLGQYF. CDR3 in DNA: TGTGCCAGCAGCCAATTCCCTAGATTGGGGCAGTACTTC.

The genes are TRBV28 and TRBJ2-7; 9 bases match TRBD2. J gave up 4 bases and V 2 bases, and 15 bases lay outside the gene matches. Per the germline V gene, CDR1 is MDHEN and CDR2 is SYDVKM. The CDR3 length is 18 residues. DNA for the CDR3: TGTGCCAGCAGTTTACCACGGAGCGGGAGGAGGACCTGGTACGAGCAGTACTTC. As protein: CASSLPRSGRRTWYEQYF.

The gene calls are TRBV14 and TRBJ1-1; a possible D gene is TRBD1 (6 bases). The germline CDR1 and CDR2 sequences are SGHDN and FVKESK. CDR3 length: 14 residues. Deletions cut 0 bases from V and 7 bases from J, with 12 bases between. The CDR3 loop is CASSQDRGGVEAFF. CDR3 nucleotides: TGTGCCAGCAGCCAAGACCGCGGGGGCGTTGAAGCTTTCTTT.

V is TRBV10-2 and J is TRBJ2-2; D perhaps matches TRBD1 (6 bases). CDR1 and CDR2 from the germline V gene are WSHSY and SAAADI. This CDR3 has 15 amino acids. The ends were cut back, 6 bases at V and 6 bases at J, with 17 bases in the middle. CDR3 coding DNA: TGCGCCAGCAGGGTGACAGGTACCCTCGCCGGGGAGCTGTTTTTT. This translates into CASRVTGTLAGELFF.

J is TRBJ2-5 and V is TRBV27; TRBD2 is a possible D gene (5 bases). Trimming shortened V by 2 bases and J by 5 bases, and 15 bases separated the two germline ends. Germline V lookup: CDR1 MNHEY, CDR2 SMNVEV (reference sequence). This CDR3 region has 15 residues. The CDR3 protein is CASSLRPIARETQYF. The CDR3, as DNA: TGTGCCAGCAGTTTACGCCCGATAGCGCGTGAGACCCAGTACTTC.

This chain uses TRBV25-1 with TRBJ2-1; 10 nucleotides agree with TRBD2. The CDR3 consists of 17 residues. After removal of 2 bases from V and 5 bases from J, the junction contained 9 bases not matched to a gene. Germline lookup yields CDR1 MGHDK and CDR2 SYGVNS. The CDR3 sequence: CASSETLLAGTDNEQFF. Here the CDR3 DNA reads TGTGCCAGCAGTGAAACATTACTAGCGGGAACCGACAATGAGCAGTTCTTC. Complete variable domain (other parts from reference TRBV25-1 and TRBJ2-1): EADIYQTPRYLVIGTGKKITLECSQTMGHDKMYWYQQDPGMELHLIHYSYGVNSTEKGDLSSESTVSRIRTEHFPLTLESARPSHTSQYLCASSETLLAGTDNEQFFGPGTRLTVL.

This clone came up once. CDR3 sequence (DNA): TGTGCCACGCGGGGGGGGAGGCTCGAGCAGTTCTTC. This sequence encodes CATRGGRLEQFF. This chain joins TRBV28 and TRBJ2-1, with 9 nucleotides matching TRBD2. With 10 bases clipped from V and 10 bases from J, the junction kept 8 bases outside the gene matches. Germline V lookup: CDR1 MDHEN, CDR2 SYDVKM. The CDR3 spans 12 residues.

The rearrangement links TRBV3-1 (or the pseudogene TRBV3-2) to TRBJ2-7; 9 bases are a match to TRBD2. CDR3 length equals 16 residues. V was pared by 1 base and J by 0 bases, with 4 bases of the junction left unmatched. The germline V gene encodes CDR1 LGHDT and CDR2 YNNKEL (reference sequence). The CDR3 sequence: CASSQAASGASYEQYF. DNA of the CDR3: TGTGCCAGCAGCCAAGCCGCTAGCGGGGCCTCCTACGAGCAGTACTTC.

The V call is TRBV10-2, the J call TRBJ1-5, with 10 bases fitting TRBD1. CDR1 WSHSY and CDR2 SAAADI come from the germline V gene. The CDR3 is 15 amino acids. V shed 4 bases, J shed 6 bases, and the junction held 6 bases outside the gene matches. CDR3 loop: CASSVKRQGAQPQHF. Written as DNA, the CDR3 is TGCGCCAGCAGTGTCAAGAGACAGGGGGCTCAGCCCCAGCATTTT.

This clone was counted only a few times. This chain connects TRBV9 to TRBJ1-5, with no clear D. Germline V gives CDR1 SGDLS, CDR2 YYNGEE. The CDR3 is made up of 14 amino acids. The V gene lost 1 base and the J gene lost 4 bases, with 9 bases spanning the gap. The CDR3 here is CASSVTELNQPQHF. In nucleotides, the CDR3 is TGTGCCAGCAGCGTAACTGAGTTGAATCAGCCCCAGCATTTT. The full variable domain, its missing parts supplied by reference TRBV9 and TRBJ1-5, is DSGVTQTPKHLITATGQRVTLRCSPRSGDLSVYWYQQSLDQGLQFLIQYYNGEERAKGNILERFSAQQFPDLHSELNLSSLELGDSALYFCASSVTELNQPQHFGDGTRLSIL.

This chain connects TRBV12-3 or TRBV12-4 to TRBJ1-4, with D unresolved. The CDR3 is 12 residues long. V lost 3 bases and J 7 bases, leaving 6 bases between the germline ends. This chain's CDR3 is CASSFRVEKLFF. The DNA for the CDR3 is TGTGCCAGCAGTTTTCGGGTTGAAAAACTGTTTTTT.

The V call is TRBV11-2, the J call TRBJ1-4; 7 positions match TRBD1. The V gene end was trimmed by 2 bases and the J gene end by 8 bases; junction bases not matched to a gene: 8. CDR1 and CDR2 from the germline V gene are SGHAT and FQNNGV. The CDR3 spans 15 residues. CDR3 in amino acids: CASSLTTGTVEKLFF. The CDR3 DNA reads TGTGCCAGCAGCTTAACGACAGGGACGGTCGAAAAACTGTTTTTT.

The CDR3 DNA is TGTGCCAGCAGTAAGACAGGGGCAGATACGCAGTATTTT. Its translation is CASSKTGADTQYF. The chain combines TRBV6-5 with TRBJ2-3, with TRBD1 matching 8 bases. CDR3 length: 13 amino acids. Trimming cost V 5 bases and J 4 bases; bases outside gene matches: 2. Germline V CDR1 and CDR2: MNHEY, SVGAGI.

The genes are TRBV14 and TRBJ2-3; 15 positions agree with TRBD2. Germline V lookup: CDR1 SGHDN, CDR2 FVKESK. The CDR3 has 23 residues. The ends lost 4 bases at V and 4 bases at J; junction bases unmatched: 24. DNA of the CDR3: TGTGCCAGCAGCCCATATATTCCCCGAATTCGGACTAGCGGGAGGGCCATCTCAGATACGCAGTATTTT. This sequence encodes CASSPYIPRIRTSGRAISDTQYF.

The V and J genes are TRBV29-1 and TRBJ1-1; 8 nucleotides match TRBD1. The CDR3 totals 14 residues. From germline, CDR1 is SQVTM and CDR2 ANQGSEA. J was trimmed by 6 bases and V by 3 bases; bases with no gene match: 9. The CDR3 here is CSVELTGVFAEAFF. The DNA for the CDR3 is TGCAGCGTTGAGTTGACAGGGGTGTTTGCTGAAGCTTTCTTT.

The chain has TRBV12-3 or TRBV12-4 and TRBJ1-1; no clear D gene. Trimming removed 3 bases at V and 8 bases at J, with 7 bases between. This CDR3 spans 11 amino acids. The CDR3 DNA follows: TGTGCCAGCAGTTTGGGCGCCGAAGCTTTCTTT. Protein: CASSLGAEAFF.

CDR3: CASSYRTGGQNQPQHF. The CDR3 bases are TGTGCCAGCAGTTACCGGACAGGGGGCCAAAATCAGCCCCAGCATTTT. The chain uses TRBV6-5 and TRBJ1-5; 11 positions agree with TRBD1. Germline V CDR1 and CDR2: MNHEY, SVGAGI. The CDR3 contains 16 residues. The J segment lost 4 bases and the V segment lost 2 bases, leaving 4 bases of the junction unmatched.

V and J are TRBV6-5 and TRBJ2-1, with TRBD1 matching over 8 bases. The CDR3 contains 15 residues. Germline V lookup: CDR1 MNHEY, CDR2 SVGAGI. V lost 6 bases and J lost 4; bases outside the gene matches: 8. As DNA, the CDR3 is TGTGCCAGCAGCCTCGGGACAGGCGTTTACAATGAGCAGTTCTTC. Its protein is CASSLGTGVYNEQFF.

This clone was counted between two and nine times. J is TRBJ2-7 and V is TRBV4-2, with TRBD2 matching over 14 bases. The CDR3 is 19 amino acids. Germline values: CDR1 LGHNA, CDR2 YNFKEQ. V lost 0 bases, J lost 1 base, and 8 bases stayed unmatched. CDR3 loop: CASSQEGSRTSGRSYEQYF. For the CDR3, the DNA is TGTGCCAGCAGCCAAGAAGGATCTAGGACTAGCGGGAGGTCCTACGAGCAGTACTTC.

The rearrangement joins TRBV7-2 to TRBJ2-1; TRBD2 aligns across 10 bases. Germline V lookup: CDR1 SGHTA, CDR2 FQGNSA. The ends lost 5 bases at V and 6 bases at J; junction bases unmatched: 7. This CDR3 region has 15 residues. The CDR3 reads CASSPRSSGSNEQFF. The CDR3, as DNA: TGTGCCAGCAGCCCACGGTCTAGCGGGAGCAATGAGCAGTTCTTC.

The rearrangement links TRBV6-5 to TRBJ2-5; 7 bases agree with TRBD1. The CDR3 is made up of 13 amino acids. V lost 6 bases, J lost 3 bases, and 4 bases stayed unmatched. Germline-derived CDR1 and CDR2 are MNHEY and SVGAGI. The CDR3 sequence is CASRKQGKETQYF. The CDR3 bases are TGTGCCAGCAGGAAACAGGGGAAAGAGACCCAGTACTTC.

The CDR3 sequence: CASSLRASGSSTDTQYF. For the CDR3, the DNA is TGTGCCAGCAGTCTCCGAGCTAGCGGGTCTAGCACAGATACGCAGTATTTT. V and J are TRBV6-6 and TRBJ2-3; 8 bases are shared with TRBD2. Trimming removed 5 bases from V and 0 bases from J; junction bases left unmatched: 10. Germline V gene sequence: CDR1 MNHNY, CDR2 SVGAGI (reference sequence). The CDR3 totals 17 residues.

V and J are TRBV9 and TRBJ1-2; D might be TRBD1 (6 bases). Trimming cost V 0 bases and J 6 bases, with 12 bases left between them. Germline assignment: CDR1 SGDLS and CDR2 YYNGEE. The CDR3 has 14 amino acids. CDR3 sequence: CASSVEYRDNGYTF. The CDR3 DNA reads as TGTGCCAGCAGCGTAGAGTACAGGGACAATGGCTACACCTTC.